This TCR beta chain emerged from a study of OX40 agonist ivuxolimab in advanced cancers. Trimming removed 3 bases from V and 2 bases from J; junction bases left unmatched: 1. In germline, CDR1 is SGDLS, CDR2 YYNGEE. The CDR3 runs to 15 residues. Clones were read by immunoSEQ multiplex PCR, and TCRdb kept only the in-frame ones, dropping some. This sample has approximately 72,000 clones; 80% to 90% occur once, and the top ten carry 0.7% to 1%. The sequencing here drew on CD4+ or CD8+ T cells sorted from blood, taken in a trial of the OX40 agonist ivuxolimab. The chain recombines TRBV9 with TRBJ2-7, with 14 bases matching TRBD2. This receptor was obtained from an adult with an advanced solid tumor such as melanoma, head and neck, liver or kidney cancer. This CDR3 reads CASSEGLAGAYEQYF. As DNA, the CDR3 is TGTGCCAGCAGCGAGGGACTAGCGGGGGCCTACGAGCAGTACTTC.